This record concerns one T cell receptor (beta chain) sequence. This record belongs to a study of technical replicates of blood from a few donors. V was cut by 4 bases and J by 4 bases, with 6 bases left in between. The CDR3 totals 12 residues. Looked up from germline, CDR1 is SEHNR and CDR2 is FQNEAQ (reference sequence). Sequencing was performed with immunoSEQ multiplex PCR; in TCRdb, only in-frame clones are kept and a portion is missing. The sample holds about 82,000 clones, just over 95% seen once. The sample was T cells isolated from PBMCs. V gene TRBV7-9 combines with J gene TRBJ2-3; D uncertain. This sequence originates from a human donor in good health. The CDR3 DNA is TGTGCCAGCAGCTCAATAGCAGATACGCAGTATTTT. Protein product: CASSSIADTQYF.